What follows are 9 T cell receptor beta chains derived from one specimen sequenced in a study of blood T cell repertoires in COVID-19. Repertoires were generated with immunoSEQ multiplex PCR, while TCRdb's copy carries only in-frame clones and drops some. The sample includes approximately 130,000 clones, 83% of them seen just once. Material: peripheral blood. The receptors stem from a man of 80 years or more with active or convalescent COVID-19.

This chain joins TRBV7-9 and TRBJ2-5, with TRBD1 as a possible D gene (6 bases). Per germline, CDR1 SEHNR and CDR2 FQNEAQ (reference sequence). This CDR3 contains 14 residues. V was clipped by 8 bases and J by 1 base, with 14 bases between them. The CDR3 loop is CASLLTGVQETQYF. CDR3 coding DNA: TGTGCCAGCCTCTTGACAGGAGTCCAAGAGACCCAGTACTTC.

J is TRBJ2-2 and V is TRBV27, with a weak D call TRBD1 (5 bases). Germline V gene lookup returns CDR1 MNHEY and CDR2 SMNVEV (reference sequence). V dropped 5 bases and J dropped 1 base, with 17 bases sitting between them. This CDR3 is built from 17 residues. The CDR3 here is CASSASLDSLNTGELFF. The DNA of the CDR3 is TGTGCCAGCAGTGCCTCGCTTGACAGCCTGAACACCGGGGAGCTGTTTTTT.

This rearrangement joins TRBV30 to TRBJ2-1; D is uncertain. This CDR3 spans 18 amino acids. The germline CDR1 and CDR2 sequences are GTSNPN and SVGIG (reference sequence). The V gene lost 0 bases and the J gene lost 5 bases, with 23 bases spanning the gap. The CDR3 here is CAWSVYSWASADHNEQFF. The CDR3 DNA reads TGTGCCTGGAGTGTATATTCTTGGGCCTCCGCCGACCACAATGAGCAGTTCTTC.

This rearrangement joins TRBV6-2 or TRBV6-3 to TRBJ2-7; TRBD2 matches 11 bases. The CDR3 runs 15 residues. CDR1 is MNHEY, CDR2 SVGEGT, per germline. V shed 5 bases, J shed 7 bases, and the junction held 10 bases outside the gene matches. CDR3 bases: TGTGCCAGCAGTAGCCGGGGACTAGCGGAGCGGGAGCAGTACTTC. This encodes CASSSRGLAEREQYF.

The V gene is TRBV18, the J gene TRBJ2-3; possibly TRBD2 for D (6 bases). This CDR3 comprises 15 residues. Per germline, CDR1 KGHSH and CDR2 LQKENI. The ends were cut back, 3 bases at V and 4 bases at J, with 14 bases in the middle. CDR3 sequence reads: CASSPSPGRSDTQYF. In nucleotides, the CDR3 is TGTGCCAGCTCACCTTCACCGGGGAGGTCAGATACGCAGTATTTT. Full variable domain (missing parts from reference TRBV18 and TRBJ2-3): NAGVMQNPRHLVRRRGQEARLRCSPMKGHSHVYWYRQLPEEGLKFMVYLQKENIIDESGMPKERFSAEFPKEGPSILRIQQVVRGDSAAYFCASSPSPGRSDTQYFGPGTRLTVL.

This CDR3 reads CASSHRGSNQPQHF. CDR3 sequence (DNA): TGTGCCAGCTCGCACAGGGGGAGCAATCAGCCCCAGCATTTT. The rearrangement joins TRBV18 to TRBJ1-5; 8 nucleotides agree with TRBD1. This CDR3 contains 14 residues. Losses at the gene ends were 6 bases for V and 1 base for J; bases not matched to a gene: 2. Germline values: CDR1 KGHSH, CDR2 LQKENI.

This clone was picked up a small number of times. V gene TRBV4-3 combines with J gene TRBJ1-4; TRBD1 matches 7 bases. The V gene's germline CDR1 is LGHNA and CDR2 YSLEER. V lost 4 bases and J lost 7; bases outside the gene matches: 6. The CDR3 spans 14 residues. The CDR3 DNA is TGCGCCAGCAGCCGGGCACCAGGGGGTGAAAAACTGTTTTTT. Protein sequence: CASSRAPGGEKLFF.

V is TRBV18 and J is TRBJ2-7, with 7 bases fitting TRBD1. CDR1 is KGHSH, CDR2 LQKENI, per germline. V lost 6 bases, J lost 6 bases, and 8 bases stayed unmatched. The CDR3 sequence is 13 residues long. In DNA, the CDR3 is TGTGCCAGCTCCCTATCGACAGGGATCGAGCAGTACTTC. Encoded protein: CASSLSTGIEQYF.

The chain is built from TRBV7-2 and TRBJ2-1; 11 bases are shared with TRBD2. In germline, CDR1 is SGHTA, CDR2 FQGNSA. V trimming: 5 bases; J trimming: 0 bases; junction bases outside the gene matches: 3. This CDR3 comprises 16 residues. This CDR3 is CASSTSGGSSYNEQFF. The DNA for the CDR3 is TGTGCCAGCAGCACTAGCGGGGGAAGCTCCTACAATGAGCAGTTCTTC.